These 2 T cell receptor beta chains were all obtained from the same sample, sequenced in a study of human T cells and chemical hapten exposure. Time point specified: pre-sensitization, week 0. Treatment denoted: therapeutic diphenylcyclopropenone sensitization with weekly scalp DPC. TCRdb re-analysed the RACE reads in MiXCR, keeping a single row per CDR3 protein. The sample shows approximately 60,000 distinct CDR3 sequences, around 10% of them seen only once. The sample in question was whole blood, obtained in connection with sensitization to the hapten diphenylcyclopropenone (DPC). The receptor set was obtained from a middle-aged woman with alopecia areata. Some clones in this sample may be carry-over from other donors' samples.

This sequence joins TRBV11-3 and TRBJ2-7; tentative D call: TRBD2 (6 bases). The J call is in doubt because the DNA end fits TRBJ2-1 better. The germline V gene encodes CDR1 SGHNT and CDR2 YENEEA. The CDR3 totals 13 residues. The CDR3 is CASSPDGGREQFF. The CDR3 DNA follows: TGTGCCAGCAGCCCCGATGGAGGGCGGGAGCAGTTCTTC.

The V gene is TRBV4-1, the J gene TRBJ2-7; the match to TRBD2 covers 15 bases. The trim removed 4 bases at V and 6 bases at J, leaving 7 bases unmatched. CDR1 and CDR2 from the germline V gene are MGHRA and YSYEKL. The CDR3 contains 16 residues. CDR3: CASSPGTSGGSSEQYF. Here the CDR3 DNA reads TGCGCCAGCAGCCCCGGGACTAGCGGGGGGTCCAGCGAGCAGTACTTC.